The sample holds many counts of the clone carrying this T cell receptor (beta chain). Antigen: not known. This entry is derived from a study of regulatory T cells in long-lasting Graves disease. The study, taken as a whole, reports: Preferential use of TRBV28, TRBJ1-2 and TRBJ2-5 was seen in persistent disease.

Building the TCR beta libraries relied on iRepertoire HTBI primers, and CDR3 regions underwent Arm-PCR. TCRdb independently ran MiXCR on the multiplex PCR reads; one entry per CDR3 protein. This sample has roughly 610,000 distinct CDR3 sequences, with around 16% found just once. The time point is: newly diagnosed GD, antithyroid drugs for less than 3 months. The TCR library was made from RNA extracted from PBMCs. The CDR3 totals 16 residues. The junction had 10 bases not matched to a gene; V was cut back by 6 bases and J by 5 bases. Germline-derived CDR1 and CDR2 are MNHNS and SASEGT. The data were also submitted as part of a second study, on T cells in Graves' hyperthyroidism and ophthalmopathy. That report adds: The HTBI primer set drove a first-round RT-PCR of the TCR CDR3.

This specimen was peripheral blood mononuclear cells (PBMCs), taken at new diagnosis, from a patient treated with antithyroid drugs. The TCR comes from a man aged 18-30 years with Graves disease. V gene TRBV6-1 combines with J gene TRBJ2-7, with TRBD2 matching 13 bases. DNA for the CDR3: TGTGCCAGCAGATTTGGACTAGCGGGAGCTGCCCACGAGCAGTACTTC. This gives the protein CASRFGLAGAAHEQYF.